This T cell receptor beta chain was obtained from a study of CD8 T cells in Susac syndrome. The wider study: Intravenous immunoglobulin alone or corticosteroids were being given to patients with Susac syndrome at blood draw, unless they were therapy-naive.

The CDR3 totals 10 residues. In germline, CDR1 is GTSNPN, CDR2 SVGIG (reference sequence). Trimming took 4 bases from V and 6 from J, leaving 6 bases between them. RNA was extracted with the RNeasy kit, and a quantity of roughly 0.45 to 1 ug was reverse transcribed using random hexamers. One entry per CDR3 protein, called by TCRdb with MiXCR from the immunoSEQ multiplex PCR reads. The profile shows 200,000 to 300,000 distinct CDR3 sequences, 90% to 97% of them singletons. The chain employs TRBV30 and TRBJ1-2; unclear D gene. The source of this sequence is a human donor with Susac syndrome. Sequencing was performed on CD4+ T cells from PBMCs. For the CDR3, the DNA is TGTGCCTGGAAGGTCGATGGCTACACCTTC. Its protein product is CAWKVDGYTF. Combining the CDR3 with reference TRBV30 and TRBJ1-2 gives the whole variable domain SQTIHQWPATLVQPVGSPLSLECTVEGTSNPNLYWYRQAAGRGLQLLFYSVGIGQISSEVPQNLSASRPQDRQFILSSKKLLLSDSGFYLCAWKVDGYTFGSGTRLTVV.